One and the same sample provided the 14 T cell receptor beta chains below, sequenced in a study of cytomegalovirus exposure and HLA in healthy donors. 13 Jbeta primers and 60 Vbeta primers were used for the PCR. Some clones are missing from TCRdb's copy, which holds only in-frame ones; the method was immunoSEQ multiplex PCR. The sample has 200,000 or so clones, just under 80% seen once; the top ten hold 4.5% to 7.5%. Specimen: PBMCs. The receptors were sampled from a woman between 25 and 40 years old in good health and CMV-seropositive.

The rearrangement uses TRBV4-2 and TRBJ2-7, with 9 bases fitting TRBD2. V was pared by 1 base and J by 1 base, with 5 bases of the junction left unmatched. Germline V gene sequence: CDR1 LGHNA, CDR2 YNFKEQ. This CDR3 spans 16 amino acids. CDR3 protein: CASSQARLAVSYEQYF. As DNA, the CDR3 is TGTGCCAGCAGCCAAGCGAGACTAGCGGTTTCCTACGAGCAGTACTTC.

This chain uses TRBV5-4 with TRBJ2-1, with 9 nucleotides matching TRBD1. V was pared by 2 bases and J by 8 bases, with 8 bases of the junction left unmatched. The CDR3 has 15 amino acids. Germline-derived CDR1 and CDR2 are SGHNT and YYREEE (reference sequence). CDR3 sequence reads: CASSLTGTGFDEQFF. In nucleotides, the CDR3 is TGTGCCAGCAGCTTAACCGGGACAGGGTTCGATGAGCAGTTCTTC.

The gene calls are TRBV2 and TRBJ2-4; a possible D gene is TRBD2 (5 bases). The germline CDR1 and CDR2 sequences are SNHLY and FYNNEI. The length of the CDR3 is 17 residues. Trimming pared 4 bases from V and 1 base from J, leaving 17 bases between. CDR3 in amino acids: CASSGTLAPRAKNIQYF. DNA for the CDR3: TGTGCCAGCAGTGGAACTCTAGCTCCTCGGGCCAAAAACATTCAGTACTTC.

The rearrangement links TRBV4-3 to TRBJ2-1; TRBD2 aligns across 8 bases. The CDR3 is 16 amino acids. CDR1 is LGHNA, CDR2 YSLEER, per germline. With V trimmed by 0 bases and J by 3 bases, 4 bases remained unmatched. CDR3 sequence: CASSQDRGGYYNEQFF. CDR3 nucleotides: TGCGCCAGCAGCCAAGACCGCGGGGGGTACTACAATGAGCAGTTCTTC.

The V and J genes are TRBV14 and TRBJ1-4; TRBD1 aligns across 7 bases. There are 16 residues in the CDR3. CDR1 is SGHDN, CDR2 FVKESK, per germline. J lost 8 bases, V lost 0 bases, and 9 bases had no gene match. CDR3 in DNA: TGTGCCAGCAGCCAAGAATTAGGGGGCCTGGGAGAAAAACTGTTTTTT. Translation gives CASSQELGGLGEKLFF.

This clone was found a few times. The genes are TRBV5-6 and TRBJ1-6, with D possibly TRBD1 on 5 matching bases. CDR1 is SGHDT, CDR2 YYEEEE, per germline. The CDR3 spans 16 residues. Trimming pared 5 bases from V and 7 bases from J, leaving 19 bases between. CDR3 protein: CASSGWGGNANSPLHF. The CDR3 nucleotides read TGTGCCAGCAGTGGATGGGGGGGAAACGCAAATTCACCCCTCCACTTT. The entire variable domain, with the rest obtained from reference TRBV5-6 and TRBJ1-6, is as follows: DAGVTQSPTHLIKTRGQQVTLRCSPKSGHDTVSWYQQALGQGPQFIFQYYEEEERQRGNFPDRFSGHQFPNYSSELNVNALLLGDSALYLCASSGWGGNANSPLHFGNGTRLTVT.

The V call is TRBV4-1, the J call TRBJ1-4; 9 bases match TRBD1. The CDR3 sequence is 14 residues long. Germline-derived CDR1 and CDR2 are MGHRA and YSYEKL. V gave up 4 bases and J gave up 8 bases; unmatched junction bases: 5. The CDR3 spells CASSPAGTGEKLFF. The CDR3 nucleotides read TGCGCCAGCAGCCCCGCCGGGACAGGGGAAAAACTGTTTTTT.

V gene TRBV7-9 combines with J gene TRBJ1-4; 8 bases line up with TRBD1. Germline V gene lookup returns CDR1 SEHNR and CDR2 FQNEAQ (reference sequence). The trim removed 6 bases at V and 8 bases at J, leaving 14 bases unmatched. CDR3 length: 16 residues. CDR3 bases: TGTGCCAGCAGTCAAAAAGGAGGGACAGGTGGGGAAAAACTGTTTTTT. Translated: CASSQKGGTGGEKLFF.

The chain joins TRBV6-5 to TRBJ2-4; D may be TRBD1 (6 bases). CDR3 length: 15 residues. The V gene's germline CDR1 is MNHEY and CDR2 SVGAGI. V was pared by 2 bases and J by 12 bases, with 20 bases between. CDR3 in amino acids: CASSYGGHGPLNQYF. Here the CDR3 DNA reads TGTGCCAGCAGTTACGGGGGACACGGCCCGTTGAATCAGTACTTC.

This rearrangement joins TRBV7-2 to TRBJ2-5; D is perhaps TRBD2 (5 bases). The CDR3 is 15 amino acids. Germline CDR1 is SGHTA and CDR2 is FQGNSA. Trimming left V 8 bases short and J 1 base short, with 17 bases between. CDR3 in DNA: TGTGCCAGCGGAAGTTATAGCGTCCCCCAAGAGACCCAGTACTTC. Residues: CASGSYSVPQETQYF. Full variable domain (outside the CDR3, taken from reference TRBV7-2 and TRBJ2-5): GAGVSQSPSNKVTEKGKDVELRCDPISGHTALYWYRQSLGQGLEFLIYFQGNSAPDKSGLPSDRFSAERTGGSVSTLTIQRTQQEDSAVYLCASGSYSVPQETQYFGPGTRLLVL.

The V call is TRBV2, the J call TRBJ2-2; no definite D call. The CDR3 extends over 13 amino acids. V was cut by 8 bases and J by 1 base, with 8 bases left in between. Germline V gene lookup returns CDR1 SNHLY and CDR2 FYNNEI. Written as DNA, the CDR3 is TGTGCCAGCTTGACTGGGAACACCGGGGAGCTGTTTTTT. It translates to CASLTGNTGELFF.

The V and J genes are TRBV6-1 and TRBJ2-7; 12 nucleotides align to TRBD2. With 6 bases clipped from V and 4 bases from J, the junction kept 7 bases outside the gene matches. The CDR3 contains 15 residues. Germline V gene data show CDR1 as MNHNS and CDR2 as SASEGT. In DNA form, the CDR3 reads TGTGCCAGCAGGGAACTAGCGGGAGGACCTTACGAGCAGTACTTC. This gives the protein CASRELAGGPYEQYF.

V gene TRBV5-6 combines with J gene TRBJ1-5; unclear D gene. The germline CDR1 and CDR2 sequences are SGHDT and YYEEEE. The CDR3 totals 14 residues. The germline V and J ends were trimmed by 3 bases and 0 bases, with 7 bases remaining between them. This CDR3 is CASSYYSSNQPQHF. The CDR3 bases are TGTGCCAGCAGCTATTACAGTAGCAATCAGCCCCAGCATTTT.

Here the CDR3 reads CASSGPDSYEQYF. In nucleotides, the CDR3 is TGTGCCAGCAGTGGTCCAGACTCCTACGAGCAGTACTTC. The chain couples TRBV5-6 to TRBJ2-7; D gene uncertain. Trimming took 5 bases from V and 0 from J, leaving 9 bases between them. Germline values: CDR1 SGHDT, CDR2 YYEEEE. The CDR3 runs to 13 residues.